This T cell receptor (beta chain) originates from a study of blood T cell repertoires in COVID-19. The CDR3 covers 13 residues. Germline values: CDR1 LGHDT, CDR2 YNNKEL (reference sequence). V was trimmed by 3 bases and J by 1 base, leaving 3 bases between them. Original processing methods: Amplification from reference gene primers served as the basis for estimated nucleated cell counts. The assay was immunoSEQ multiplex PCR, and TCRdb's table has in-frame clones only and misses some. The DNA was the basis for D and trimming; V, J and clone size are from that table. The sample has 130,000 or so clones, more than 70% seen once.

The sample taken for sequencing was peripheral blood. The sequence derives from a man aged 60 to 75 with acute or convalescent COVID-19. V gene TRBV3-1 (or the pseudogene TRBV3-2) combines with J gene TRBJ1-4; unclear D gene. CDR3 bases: TGTGCCAGCAGCCACGGAACTAATGAAAAACTGTTTTTT. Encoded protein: CASSHGTNEKLFF.